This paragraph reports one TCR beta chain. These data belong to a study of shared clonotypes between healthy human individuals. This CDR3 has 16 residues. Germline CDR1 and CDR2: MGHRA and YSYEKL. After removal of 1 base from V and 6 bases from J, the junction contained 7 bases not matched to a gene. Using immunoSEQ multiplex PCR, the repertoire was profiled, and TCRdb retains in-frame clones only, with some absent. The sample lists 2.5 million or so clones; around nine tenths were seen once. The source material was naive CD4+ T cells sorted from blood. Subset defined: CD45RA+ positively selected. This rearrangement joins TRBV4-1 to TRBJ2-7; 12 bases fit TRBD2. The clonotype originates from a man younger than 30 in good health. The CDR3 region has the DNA TGCGCCAGCAGCCAAGTTCCTGGACTAGCGGGAACCGAGCAGTACTTC. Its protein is CASSQVPGLAGTEQYF.